Sequencing of this T cell receptor (beta chain) was carried out in a study of T cell responses to AZD1222 COVID-19 vaccine. In the study overall: Second doses that came at about 4 or about 12 weeks were put together. Study-level results: Variant regions that are unmutated are reportedly the target of nearly half of spike-specific TCRs. The sample set comprised mostly white British donors with more females, and clonal diversity was possibly underestimated.

Some clones are missing from TCRdb's copy, which holds only in-frame ones; the method was immunoSEQ multiplex PCR. The sample records about 150,000 clones, roughly 92% being singletons. About this clone: Its matching antigen is unknown.

Germline V CDR1 and CDR2: ENHRY, SYGVKD. V was cut by 7 bases and J by 4 bases, with 12 bases left in between. This CDR3 contains 13 residues. The specimen was peripheral blood, collected on day 0 of AZD1222 vaccination. The chain recombines TRBV10-3 with TRBJ2-3; TRBD2 is a possible D gene (6 bases). The source of this sequence is an adult in good health. CDR3 region: CAINPSAADTQYF. DNA for the CDR3: TGTGCCATCAACCCTAGCGCCGCAGATACGCAGTATTTT.